The 7 T cell receptor beta chains given below trace back to one sample, sequenced in a study of T cells after posttransplantation cyclophosphamide. Cells defined as naive were viable CD3+CD4+ or CD3+CD8+ and CCR7+CD45RA+CD45RO-CD95-CD27+CD28+. The assay was immunoSEQ multiplex PCR, and TCRdb's table has in-frame clones only and misses some. The sample has approximately 23,000 clones, 95% to 98% seen once. Sequencing was done on a sample of naive CD4+ T cells sorted from PBMCs. Source of these receptors: a man in his fifties or sixties in good health, CMV-negative, and a related stem cell transplant donor.

The chain recombines TRBV5-1 with TRBJ1-4; D is unclear. CDR1 SGHRS and CDR2 YFSETQ come from the germline V gene. Trimming cost V 4 bases and J 6 bases, with 13 bases left between them. The CDR3 covers 14 residues. CDR3 in DNA: TGCGCCAGCAGCGCCGGAACCCTAGATGAAAAACTGTTTTTT. This codes for CASSAGTLDEKLFF.

The chain links TRBV18 to TRBJ2-5; 10 positions agree with TRBD1. V was pared by 4 bases and J by 3 bases, with 5 bases of the junction left unmatched. The germline V gene encodes CDR1 KGHSH and CDR2 LQKENI. This CDR3 has 15 residues. CDR3 residues: CASSRQGAVEETQYF. DNA for the CDR3: TGTGCCAGCTCACGACAGGGGGCGGTTGAAGAGACCCAGTACTTC.

The V call is TRBV30, the J call TRBJ2-1; 8 positions agree with TRBD2. Germline CDR1 is GTSNPN and CDR2 is SVGIG (reference sequence). This CDR3 region has 14 residues. Trimming cost V 4 bases and J 0 bases; bases outside gene matches: 2. The chain's CDR3 is CAWTSGFSYNEQFF. CDR3 in DNA: TGTGCCTGGACTAGCGGGTTCTCCTACAATGAGCAGTTCTTC.

V gene TRBV10-3 combines with J gene TRBJ2-5, with 8 bases lining up with TRBD2. CDR1 is ENHRY and CDR2 is SYGVKD in the germline V gene. This CDR3 comprises 14 residues. Trimming took 2 bases from V and 3 from J; bases not matched to a gene: 2. CDR3 in amino acids: CAISERGGKETQYF. CDR3 coding DNA: TGTGCCATCAGTGAGCGGGGGGGGAAAGAGACCCAGTACTTC.

The chain joins TRBV30 to TRBJ1-3; unclear D gene. Germline assignment: CDR1 GTSNPN and CDR2 SVGIG (reference sequence). V lost 2 bases and J lost 0, with 5 bases in between. This CDR3 is built from 13 residues. CDR3 amino acids: CAWSSNSGNTIYF. CDR3 bases: TGTGCCTGGAGTTCCAACTCTGGAAACACCATATATTTT.

About this clone itself: The junction departs from germline at one end; a sequencing error may be responsible. For the CDR3, the DNA is TGTGCCAGCAGTGCGGGGGAGGTGGGGGATTTT. Translation gives CASSAGEVGDF. The rearrangement links TRBV2 to TRBJ2-3, with TRBD2 as a possible D gene (6 bases). Per germline, CDR1 SNHLY and CDR2 FYNNEI. This CDR3 has 11 amino acids.

This rearrangement joins TRBV5-4 to TRBJ2-7; tentative D call: TRBD2 (5 bases). Germline-derived CDR1 and CDR2 are SGHNT and YYREEE (reference sequence). CDR3 length: 15 residues. Trimming took 4 bases from V and 0 from J, leaving 14 bases between them. CDR3 region: CASSPPRGDSYEQYF. DNA of the CDR3: TGTGCCAGCAGCCCACCCCGGGGAGACTCCTACGAGCAGTACTTC.